A selection of T cell receptor beta chains follows, all from one sample in a study of cytomegalovirus exposure and HLA in healthy donors. This table comes from immunoSEQ multiplex PCR, and its TCRdb copy is limited to in-frame clones, with some not included. The sample contains around 210,000 clones, around 80% of which appear only once. The specimen sequenced was PBMCs. Source of these receptors: a boy between 10 and 17 years old in good health and CMV-seronegative. Both conserved end residues are part of each CDR3. The D gene is left open where the match is weak. The size entry is marked missing in some rows and otherwise reads once, few, many or a size class.

J	D	V	size	DNA	CDR3
TRBJ2-5	TRBD1	TRBV10-3	once	TGTGCCATCAGTGACGACCAGGGGGAAGAGACCCAGTACTTC	CAISDDQGEETQYF
TRBJ1-2	NA	TRBV6-5	NA	TGTGCCAGCAGGAAGCTACGAGCTAACTATGGCTACACCTTC	CASRKLRANYGYTF
TRBJ1-3	NA	TRBV5-1	NA	TGCGCCAGCAGCTTGGATCCTTCCTCTGGAAACACCATATATTTT	CASSLDPSSGNTIYF
TRBJ2-6	TRBD1	TRBV10-3	NA	TGTGCCATCAGCCGGGACAGCTCTGGGGCCAACGTCCTGACTTTC	CAISRDSSGANVLTF
TRBJ2-7	NA	TRBV2	few	TGTGCCAGCAGTACAGGGCCGCAGGAGTACTTC	CASSTGPQEYF
TRBJ2-1	NA	TRBV19	NA	TGTGCCAGTAGTATTGGTGGTAGCGCTAATGAGCAGTTCTTC	CASSIGGSANEQFF
TRBJ1-2	TRBD1	TRBV18	NA	TGTGCCAGCTCACCGGGACAGCCAGTTCCTAACTATGGCTACACCTTC	CASSPGQPVPNYGYTF
TRBJ1-6	NA	TRBV30	NA	TGTGCCTGGAGTGTTATTTCGGATTCACCCCTCCACTTT	CAWSVISDSPLHF
TRBJ2-1	NA	TRBV7-6	few	TGTGCCAGCAGCTTAGTAGTGGTGACAGGACCCTTCTCCTACAATGAGCAGTTCTTC	CASSLVVVTGPFSYNEQFF
TRBJ1-1	TRBD1	TRBV30	NA	TGTGCCTGGAGTGTGACAGGGTGGACTGAAGCTTTCTTT	CAWSVTGWTEAFF
TRBJ1-6	TRBD1	TRBV4-2	few	TGTGCCAGCAGCCAGACCCCCGGGACAGGGTTTTCACCCCTCCACTTT	CASSQTPGTGFSPLHF
TRBJ2-3	NA	TRBV4-1	NA	TGCGCCAGCAGCCAAGGGCCGAGGTCAGATACGCAGTATTTT	CASSQGPRSDTQYF
TRBJ1-3	TRBD1	TRBV5-1	NA	TGCGCCAGCAGCGACCCCGGGACAGGTGGAAACACCATATATTTT	CASSDPGTGGNTIYF
TRBJ2-3	TRBD2	TRBV13	NA	TGTGCCAGCAGCTTAGTAGCCGGGGGGGCCACAGATACGCAGTATTTT	CASSLVAGGATDTQYF
TRBJ2-6	NA	TRBV5-6	once	TGTGCCAGCAGCGGGCAGGTTGACGACTCTGGGGCCAACGTCCTGACTTTC	CASSGQVDDSGANVLTF
TRBJ2-7	NA	TRBV30	NA	TGTGCCTGGAGTGTCGGGCGGAGGGACTACGAGCAGTACTTC	CAWSVGRRDYEQYF